A selection of T cell receptor beta chains follows, all from one sample in a study of blood T cell repertoires in COVID-19. Libraries were prepared by immunoSEQ multiplex PCR; TCRdb keeps only in-frame clonotypes and omits some of them. In the table there are some 68,000 clones, 75% to 90% of which are singletons. Sequencing was done on a sample of peripheral blood. The source of these receptors is a man aged 45-65 years with acute or convalescent COVID-19. Each CDR3 is given with its conserved first and last residue. Fields, in order: CDR3 length, J gene, V gene, D gene, clone size, CDR3 DNA, CDR3 protein. A D gene is named only where the DNA matches it firmly. Clone size appears in some rows only: once, few, many, or a class for an expanded clone.

>15|TRBJ1-2|TRBV19|TRBD1|.
TGTGCCAGTAGTTCGGGACAGGGAGGCGTCTATGGCTACACCTTC
CASSSGQGGVYGYTF
>16|TRBJ2-2|TRBV7-2|TRBD2|.
TGTGCCAGCAGCTTTCCCGGGACTATCAACACCGGGGAGCTGTTTTTT
CASSFPGTINTGELFF
>13|TRBJ1-4|TRBV7-9|.|.
TGTGCCAGCAGGGTCCAGCAGGGCGAAAAACTGTTTTTT
CASRVQQGEKLFF
>14|TRBJ2-3|TRBV19|TRBD1|.
TGTGCCAGTACAGACAGGGCTGGCACAGATACGCAGTATTTT
CASTDRAGTDTQYF
>16|TRBJ2-7|TRBV7-2|TRBD2|.
TGTGCCAGCAGCACGGGACTAGCGGGAGGGGGGGTCGAGCAGTACTTC
CASSTGLAGGGVEQYF
>16|TRBJ2-5|TRBV7-3|TRBD1|.
TGTGCCAGCAGCTTGGCTGGGACAGGGGGCTTGGAGACCCAGTACTTC
CASSLAGTGGLETQYF
>19|TRBJ2-6|TRBV18|.|.
TGTGCCAGCTCACCCTTTACTACTGCCAGATTCTCTGGGGCCAACGTCCTGACTTTC
CASSPFTTARFSGANVLTF
>15|TRBJ1-4|TRBV7-2|.|few
TGTGCCAGCAGCTTAGTTACGGGAGGTCATGAAAAACTGTTTTTT
CASSLVTGGHEKLFF
>13|TRBJ1-2|TRBV7-9|TRBD1|.
TGTGCCAGCAGCCCAACAGGGGGCGATGGCTACACCTTC
CASSPTGGDGYTF
>14|TRBJ2-7|TRBV28|.|.
TGTGCCAGCAGTAAGGGACAAACTCCCTACGAGCAGTACTTC
CASSKGQTPYEQYF
>15|TRBJ1-2|TRBV24-1|.|.
TGTGCCACCAGTGATTTGTCGGAGGGTCGCTATGGCTACACCTTC
CATSDLSEGRYGYTF
>13|TRBJ1-1|TRBV19|.|.
TGTGCCAGTAAAGCGAGGTGGGACACTGAAGCTTTCTTT
CASKARWDTEAFF
>15|TRBJ2-2|TRBV9|TRBD1|.
TGTGCCAGCAGCGACCGGGACAGGGCCACCGGGGAGCTGTTTTTT
CASSDRDRATGELFF
>14|TRBJ2-1|TRBV7-8|TRBD1|few
TGTGCCAGCAATCCGACAGGGACCTACAATGAGCAGTTCTTC
CASNPTGTYNEQFF
>15|TRBJ1-2|TRBV5-1|.|.
TGCGCCAGCAGCTTGGATCCAGGGTCTAACTATGGCTACACCTTC
CASSLDPGSNYGYTF
>14|TRBJ2-5|TRBV24-1|TRBD1|once
TGTGCCACCAGTGAGACAGGGGGCAGCGAGACCCAGTACTTC
CATSETGGSETQYF
>14|TRBJ2-3|TRBV19|TRBD2|.
TGTGCCAGCGGAGTGGCGGGAGGAGACGATACGCAGTATTTT
CASGVAGGDDTQYF
>12|TRBJ1-6|TRBV19|.|once
TGTGCCAGTACCGGGAGAATTGGGCCCCTCCACTTT
CASTGRIGPLHF
>16|TRBJ1-3|TRBV28|.|.
TGTGCCAGCAGAGCCGGGACATCGAGCTCTGGAAACACCATATATTTT
CASRAGTSSSGNTIYF
>17|TRBJ1-6|TRBV5-5|TRBD1|.
TGTGCCAGCAGCTCCGGGACAGGGATGAATAGCAATTCACCCCTCCACTTT
CASSSGTGMNSNSPLHF
>13|TRBJ2-1|TRBV11-2|.|.
TGTGCCAGCAGCTTTCCCCTAAACAATGAGCAGTTCTTC
CASSFPLNNEQFF
>13|TRBJ1-5|TRBV19|.|once
TGTGCCACAGGGGCTTATAGCAATCAGCCCCAGCATTTT
CATGAYSNQPQHF
>15|TRBJ2-5|TRBV3-1/TRBV3-2|TRBD1|once
TGTGCCAGCAGTCCCGGCACAGGGGGAATCGAGACCCAGTACTTC
CASSPGTGGIETQYF
>14|TRBJ1-5|TRBV6-2/TRBV6-3|.|.
TGTGCCAGCAGTTACGGTGGTTCGGGGCAGCCCCAGCATTTT
CASSYGGSGQPQHF
>17|TRBJ2-5|TRBV18|TRBD2|.
TGTGCCAGCTCCCCCACGAAGACTAGCGGGACGTCGCAGACCCAGTACTTC
CASSPTKTSGTSQTQYF
>16|TRBJ1-6|TRBV15|.|.
TGTGCCACCAGCAGAGATCGCGGGAGGGGTAATTCACCCCTCCACTTT
CATSRDRGRGNSPLHF
>15|TRBJ1-6|TRBV11-2|.|.
TGTGCCAGCAGCCTAGGGCACCCGGGGGATTCACCCCTCCACTTT
CASSLGHPGDSPLHF
>14|TRBJ2-4|TRBV3-1/TRBV3-2|.|.
TGTGCCAGCAGCCAACTACAGGGATCGAACATTCAGTACTTC
CASSQLQGSNIQYF
>15|TRBJ2-3|TRBV19|.|.
TGTGCCAGTAGTATCACTAAGGTAGACACAGATACGCAGTATTTT
CASSITKVDTDTQYF
>11|TRBJ2-1|TRBV2|.|.
TGTGCCAGCACAGGGGCCAATGAGCAGTTCTTC
CASTGANEQFF
>13|TRBJ2-5|TRBV28|TRBD2|once
TGTGCCAGCAGTTTACCGGGAGGGAAGACCCAGTACTTC
CASSLPGGKTQYF
>14|TRBJ1-1|TRBV6-6|.|.
TGTGCCAGCAGTCTTGGACAACTAAACACTGAAGCTTTCTTT
CASSLGQLNTEAFF
>17|TRBJ1-1|TRBV29-1|TRBD1|.
TGCAGCGTTCGGGCCCGTGGGCAGGGGGCTAGTAACACTGAAGCTTTCTTT
CSVRARGQGASNTEAFF
>14|TRBJ1-4|TRBV6-5|TRBD1|.
TGTGCCAGCAGTACGGACAGGGGAGGTGAAAAACTGTTTTTT
CASSTDRGGEKLFF
>17|TRBJ2-3|TRBV28|TRBD2|.
TGTGCCAGCAGTTTAAGCCCTAGCGGGGTTAGAACAGATACGCAGTATTTT
CASSLSPSGVRTDTQYF
>13|TRBJ1-2|TRBV28|TRBD1|.
TGTGCCAGCAGCCAGGGGGCTAAATCTGGCTACACCTTC
CASSQGAKSGYTF
>16|TRBJ1-1|TRBV4-3|.|.
TGCGCCAGCAGCCAAGATGAGATAGGGGAAAGAGCTGAAGCTTTCTTT
CASSQDEIGERAEAFF
>15|TRBJ1-1|TRBV4-1|.|.
TGCGCCAGCAGCTCTAACGAATTCGACAGCACTGAAGCTTTCTTT
CASSSNEFDSTEAFF
>15|TRBJ2-2|TRBV2|.|.
TGTGCCAGCAGGTGGGCCCGACAGGACACCGGGGAGCTGTTTTTT
CASRWARQDTGELFF
>15|TRBJ1-4|TRBV4-3|TRBD1|.
TGCGCCAGCAGCGCCCGAACAGGGGTTGATGAAAAACTGTTTTTT
CASSARTGVDEKLFF
>16|TRBJ1-4|TRBV7-8|.|few
TGTGCCAGCAGTCCCCCCCGGACAGCCCCAAATGAAAAACTGTTTTTT
CASSPPRTAPNEKLFF
>10|TRBJ1-1|TRBV30|.|.
TGTGCCTGGATGTCCGCTGAAGCTTTCTTT
CAWMSAEAFF
>14|TRBJ1-1|TRBV29-1|TRBD1|.
TGCAGCGTCCAAAGACAGGGTTCGAACACTGAAGCTTTCTTT
CSVQRQGSNTEAFF
>16|TRBJ2-6|TRBV9|.|.
TGTGCCAGCAGCCCAGACTACGCTTCTGGGGCCAACGTCCTGACTTTC
CASSPDYASGANVLTF
>13|TRBJ1-2|TRBV5-4|.|.
TGTGCCAGCAGCCGAAAACAGGACTATGGCTACACCTTC
CASSRKQDYGYTF
>13|TRBJ1-5|TRBV24-1|.|few
TGTGCCACGGGAGGAGGTGGCAATCAGCCCCAGCATTTT
CATGGGGNQPQHF
>16|TRBJ2-3|TRBV15|.|.
TGTGCCACCAGCAGAGATGGCCGGAGAACCACAGATACGCAGTATTTT
CATSRDGRRTTDTQYF
>15|TRBJ1-1|TRBV6-2/TRBV6-3|TRBD1|.
TGTGCCAGCAGTTACCCGACAGGGGGCAGGACTGAAGCTTTCTTT
CASSYPTGGRTEAFF
>15|TRBJ1-4|TRBV6-6|.|.
TGTGCCAGCAGAGAACGGGGGGCCAAAGATGAAAAACTGTTTTTT
CASRERGAKDEKLFF
>19|TRBJ2-1|TRBV5-1|TRBD2|.
TGCGCCAGCAGCAGGATCGGAGCGGGAGGGCCCGGGTCCTACAATGAGCAGTTCTTC
CASSRIGAGGPGSYNEQFF
>14|TRBJ1-4|TRBV18|.|.
TGTGCCAGCTCACCAGGAGGGATTAATGAAAAACTGTTTTTT
CASSPGGINEKLFF